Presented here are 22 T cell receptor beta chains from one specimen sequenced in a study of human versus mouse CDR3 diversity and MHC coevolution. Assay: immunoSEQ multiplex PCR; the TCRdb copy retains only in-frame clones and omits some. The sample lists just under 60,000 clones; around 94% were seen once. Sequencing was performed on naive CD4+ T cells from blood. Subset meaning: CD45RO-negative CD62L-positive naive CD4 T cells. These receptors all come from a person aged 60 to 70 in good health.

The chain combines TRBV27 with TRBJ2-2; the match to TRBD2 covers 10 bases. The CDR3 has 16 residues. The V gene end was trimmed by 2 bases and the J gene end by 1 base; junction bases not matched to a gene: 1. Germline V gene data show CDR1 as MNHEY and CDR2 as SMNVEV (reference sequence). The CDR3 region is CASSLTSGKNTGELFF. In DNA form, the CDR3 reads TGTGCCAGCAGTTTAACTAGCGGGAAGAACACCGGGGAGCTGTTTTTT.

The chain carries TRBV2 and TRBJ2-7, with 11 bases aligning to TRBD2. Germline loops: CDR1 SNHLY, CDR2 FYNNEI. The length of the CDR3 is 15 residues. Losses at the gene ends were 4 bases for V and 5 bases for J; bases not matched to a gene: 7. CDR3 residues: CASSAQLAGVDEQYF. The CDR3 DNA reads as TGTGCCAGCAGTGCCCAACTAGCGGGAGTAGACGAGCAGTACTTC.

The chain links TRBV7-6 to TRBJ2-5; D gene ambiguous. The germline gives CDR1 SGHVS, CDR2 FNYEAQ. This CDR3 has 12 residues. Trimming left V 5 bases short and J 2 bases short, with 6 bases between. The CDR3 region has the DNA TGTGCCAGCAGCCCCCCGCAAGAGACCCAGTACTTC. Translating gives CASSPPQETQYF.

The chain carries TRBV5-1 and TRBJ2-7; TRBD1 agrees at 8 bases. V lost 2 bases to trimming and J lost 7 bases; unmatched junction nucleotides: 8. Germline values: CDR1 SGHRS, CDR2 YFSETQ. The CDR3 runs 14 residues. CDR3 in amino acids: CASSFQGAVEEQYF. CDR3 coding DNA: TGCGCCAGCAGCTTTCAGGGGGCGGTGGAGGAGCAGTACTTC.

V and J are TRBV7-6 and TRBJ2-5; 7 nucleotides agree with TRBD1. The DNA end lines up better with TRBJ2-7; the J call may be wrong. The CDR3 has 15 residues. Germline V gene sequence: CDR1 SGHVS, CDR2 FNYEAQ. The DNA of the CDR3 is TGTGCCAGCAGCTCCCGACAGGGTGGACCCTACGAGCAGTACTTC. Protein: CASSSRQGGPYEQYF.

CDR3 loop: CASSFTGNTEAFF. The CDR3 nucleotides read TGTGCCAGCAGCTTCACAGGGAACACTGAAGCTTTCTTT. The chain links TRBV7-2 to TRBJ1-1; D possibly corresponds to TRBD1 (5 bases). Germline loops: CDR1 SGHTA, CDR2 FQGNSA. Trimming took off 3 bases at V and 1 base at J, with 6 bases between the two ends. This CDR3 is built from 13 residues.

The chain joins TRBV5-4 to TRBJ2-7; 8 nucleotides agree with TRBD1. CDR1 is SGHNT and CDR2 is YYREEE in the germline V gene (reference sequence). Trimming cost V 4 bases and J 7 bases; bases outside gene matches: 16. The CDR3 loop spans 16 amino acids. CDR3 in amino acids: CASSEDRGQAVWEQYF. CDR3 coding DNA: TGTGCCAGCAGCGAGGATCGGGGACAGGCTGTCTGGGAGCAGTACTTC.

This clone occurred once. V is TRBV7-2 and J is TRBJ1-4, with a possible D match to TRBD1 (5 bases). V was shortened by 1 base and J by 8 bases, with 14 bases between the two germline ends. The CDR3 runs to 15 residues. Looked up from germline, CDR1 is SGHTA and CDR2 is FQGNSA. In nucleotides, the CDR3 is TGTGCCAGCAGCTTAGGTGGGGGGATAGAGGAAAAACTGTTTTTT. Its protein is CASSLGGGIEEKLFF.

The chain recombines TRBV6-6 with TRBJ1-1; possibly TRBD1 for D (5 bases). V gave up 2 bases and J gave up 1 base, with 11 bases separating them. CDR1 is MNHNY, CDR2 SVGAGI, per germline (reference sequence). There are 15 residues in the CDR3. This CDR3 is CASSYVPGENTEAFF. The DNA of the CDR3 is TGTGCCAGCAGTTACGTTCCGGGGGAGAACACTGAAGCTTTCTTT.

CDR3 residues: CASSHPRGRNTGELFF. As DNA, the CDR3 is TGTGCCAGCAGTCATCCCAGGGGGCGGAACACCGGGGAGCTGTTTTTT. V gene TRBV11-3 combines with J gene TRBJ2-2, with TRBD1 identical over 8 bases. The CDR3 covers 16 residues. Trimming at V came to 6 bases and at J to 1 base, leaving 7 bases not matched to a gene. Germline V gives CDR1 SGHNT, CDR2 YENEEA.

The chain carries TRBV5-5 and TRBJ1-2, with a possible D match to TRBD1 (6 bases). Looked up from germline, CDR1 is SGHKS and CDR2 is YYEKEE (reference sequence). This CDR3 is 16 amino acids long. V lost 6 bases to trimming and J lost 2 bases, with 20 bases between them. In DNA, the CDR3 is TGTGCCAGCATACTGACAGGCATGAACCTGAACTATGGCTACACCTTC. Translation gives CASILTGMNLNYGYTF.

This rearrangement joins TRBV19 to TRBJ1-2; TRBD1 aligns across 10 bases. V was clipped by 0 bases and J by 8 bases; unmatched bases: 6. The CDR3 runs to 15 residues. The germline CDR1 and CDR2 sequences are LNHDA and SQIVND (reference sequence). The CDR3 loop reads CASSIDRQGARGYTF. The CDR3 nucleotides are TGTGCCAGTAGTATAGATCGACAGGGGGCGCGAGGCTACACCTTC.

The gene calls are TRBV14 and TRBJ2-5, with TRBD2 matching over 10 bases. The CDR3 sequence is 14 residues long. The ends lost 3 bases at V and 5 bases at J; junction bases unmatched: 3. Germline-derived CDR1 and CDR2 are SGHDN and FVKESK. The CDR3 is CASSQPSGSETQYF. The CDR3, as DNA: TGTGCCAGCAGCCAGCCTAGCGGGAGTGAGACCCAGTACTTC.

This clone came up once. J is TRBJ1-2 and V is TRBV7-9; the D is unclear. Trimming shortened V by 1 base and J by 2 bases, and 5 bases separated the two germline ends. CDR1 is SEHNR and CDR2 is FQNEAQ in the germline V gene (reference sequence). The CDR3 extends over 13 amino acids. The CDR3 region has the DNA TGTGCCAGCAGCTTAGGTCAGAACTATGGCTACACCTTC. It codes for CASSLGQNYGYTF.

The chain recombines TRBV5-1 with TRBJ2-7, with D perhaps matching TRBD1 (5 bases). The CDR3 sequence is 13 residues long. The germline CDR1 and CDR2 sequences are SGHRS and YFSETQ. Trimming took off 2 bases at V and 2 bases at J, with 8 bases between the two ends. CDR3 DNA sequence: TGCGCCAGCAGCTTCCAGGGCCCCTACGAGCAGTACTTC. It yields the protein CASSFQGPYEQYF.

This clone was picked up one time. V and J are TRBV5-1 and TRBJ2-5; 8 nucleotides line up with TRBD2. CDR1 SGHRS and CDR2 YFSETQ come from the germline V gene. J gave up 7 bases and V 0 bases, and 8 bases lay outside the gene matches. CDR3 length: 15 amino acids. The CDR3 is CASSLVQREMVTQYF. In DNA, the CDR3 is TGCGCCAGCAGCTTGGTACAGCGGGAGATGGTGACCCAGTACTTC.

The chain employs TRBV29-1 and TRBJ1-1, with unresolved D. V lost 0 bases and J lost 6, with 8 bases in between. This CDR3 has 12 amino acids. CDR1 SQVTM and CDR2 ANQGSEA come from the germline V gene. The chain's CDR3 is CSVEEMGAEAFF. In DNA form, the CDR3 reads TGCAGCGTTGAAGAGATGGGCGCTGAAGCTTTCTTT.

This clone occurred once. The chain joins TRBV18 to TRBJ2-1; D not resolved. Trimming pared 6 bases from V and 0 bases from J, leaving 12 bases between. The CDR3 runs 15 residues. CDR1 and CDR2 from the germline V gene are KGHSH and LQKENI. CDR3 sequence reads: CASSPIGGSYNEQFF. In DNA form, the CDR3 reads TGTGCCAGCTCCCCCATCGGTGGCTCCTACAATGAGCAGTTCTTC.

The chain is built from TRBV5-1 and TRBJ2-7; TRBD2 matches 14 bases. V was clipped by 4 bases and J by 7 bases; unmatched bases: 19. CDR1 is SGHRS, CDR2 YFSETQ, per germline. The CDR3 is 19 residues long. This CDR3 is CASSPNPGLAGAGGGEQYF. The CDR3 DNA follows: TGCGCCAGCAGCCCTAACCCGGGACTAGCGGGAGCGGGTGGAGGGGAGCAGTACTTC.

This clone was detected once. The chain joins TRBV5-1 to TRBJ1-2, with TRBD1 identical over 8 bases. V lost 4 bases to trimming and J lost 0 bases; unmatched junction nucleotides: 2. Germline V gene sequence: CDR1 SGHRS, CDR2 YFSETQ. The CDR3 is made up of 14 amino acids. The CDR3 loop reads CASSLQGANYGYTF. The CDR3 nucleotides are TGCGCCAGCAGCCTACAGGGGGCTAACTATGGCTACACCTTC.

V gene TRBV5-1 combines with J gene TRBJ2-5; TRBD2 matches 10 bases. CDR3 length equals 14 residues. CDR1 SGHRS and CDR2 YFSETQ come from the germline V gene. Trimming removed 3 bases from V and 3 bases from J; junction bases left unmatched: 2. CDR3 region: CASSSGLAEETQYF. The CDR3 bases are TGCGCCAGCAGCTCCGGACTAGCGGAAGAGACCCAGTACTTC.

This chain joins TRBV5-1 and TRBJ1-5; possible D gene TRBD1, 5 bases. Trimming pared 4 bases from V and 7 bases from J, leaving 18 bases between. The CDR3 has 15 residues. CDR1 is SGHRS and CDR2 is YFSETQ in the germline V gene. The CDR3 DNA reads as TGCGCCAGCAGCCCGTCGGGGGAAGTGAGCCAGCCCCAGCATTTT. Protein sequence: CASSPSGEVSQPQHF. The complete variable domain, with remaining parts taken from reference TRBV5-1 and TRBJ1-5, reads KAGVTQTPRYLIKTRGQQVTLSCSPISGHRSVSWYQQTPGQGLQFLFEYFSETQRNKGNFPGRFSGRQFSNSRSEMNVSTLELGDSALYLCASSPSGEVSQPQHFGDGTRLSIL.